Sequencing of this TCR beta chain was carried out in a study of identical twins' blood T cells. Whole-study findings and limits: Out-of-frame TCRbeta clonotypes reportedly had markedly more similar V usage in twins than unrelated donors.

A previously described protocol, modified, built RNA-based TCR cDNA libraries. TCRdb reprocessed the 5' RACE reads with MiXCR, giving one entry per CDR3 protein. This repertoire shows 400,000 or so distinct CDR3 sequences, roughly 31% found once; its top ten account for approximately 6.6%. CDR1 SEHNR and CDR2 FQNEAQ come from the germline V gene (reference sequence). V was cut by 5 bases and J by 3 bases, with 10 bases left in between. This CDR3 comprises 14 residues. Concerning this clonotype itself: Its antigen remains unidentified.

This receptor was obtained from a woman between 18 and 55 years old in good health. The sample was PBMCs. This rearrangement joins TRBV7-9 to TRBJ1-4; D ambiguous. CDR3 sequence reads: CASSPEASNEKLFF. As DNA, the CDR3 is TGTGCCAGCAGCCCGGAAGCTTCTAATGAAAAACTGTTTTTT.